The source of this T cell receptor (beta chain) is a study of beta chain features in type 1 diabetes (dated by TCRdb to about 2018). As for the study more broadly: Mean age, gender distribution, total cell number and subset yield did not differ between patients and healthy donors. The study compared TCRB repertoires of sorted circulating CD4+ T cell subsets between recently diagnosed type 1 diabetes patients and matched healthy donors. Regulatory and stem cell-like memory subsets were obtained from only 8 patients and roughly 8 healthy donors, while naive and central memory subsets were obtained from all 30 or so donors. Across all samples, fewer than 110,000,000 sorted cells were examined, and cell number per subset correlated strongly with RNA yield. Here is what the overall study found, with its caveats: Because small numbers of individuals were included in the HLA sub-analyses, any influence of HLA type on TCRB rearrangement was left unresolved. Type 1 diabetes patients showed a moderate but significant shortening of TCRB CDR3 length in all four CD4+ subsets. Patients with type 1 diabetes made fewer insertions and deleted more nucleotides at VDJ recombination sites, implying thymic rearrangement abnormalities. Naive, central memory and regulatory TCRB repertoires appeared more similar among patients than among healthy donors. Shorter templates might be favored by PCR, yet because patient and control samples were amplified and corrected together, any such skew would affect both groups equally. Sequencing cDNA rather than genomic DNA could over-represent highly expressing activated cells, although activation and CD3 levels did not differ between groups.

The sample holds a few counts of this clone. The specificity of this receptor is unknown. Base qualities were left out, and no much larger clone turns up one base away. The High Capacity cDNA Reverse Transcription Kit was used to reverse transcribe all of the isolated RNA, meaning that expressed TCRB transcripts were what got sequenced. Deep immunoSEQ sequencing was applied to naive, central memory and regulatory T cell samples, giving an average of approximately 3.8 million total reads per sample. Sorted cells were lysed in RLT buffer and RNA was extracted with DNase-treated RNeasy Micro or Mini kits, depending on cell number. Each cell subset was processed separately to prevent cross-contamination, with patient and healthy donor samples processed together. TCRB sequences were amplified from cDNA with the immunoSEQ multiplex PCR, producing 87-bp fragments spanning the CDR3 region. Sequencing of the amplicons was done on the Illumina HiSeq platform. The paper's processing steps were these. Synthetic template baselines were used to correct PCR bias computationally, reads within Hamming distance 2 were collapsed, and singletons that could not be merged were discarded. By aligning reads against IMGT, V, D and J genes, CDR3 length, and insertions or deletions at six rearrangement sites were assigned. Clonotype counts were normalized to sorted cell number within each subset before computing true diversity and Gini coefficients with the tcR R package. The overlap coefficient, calculated on TCRB nucleotide sequences, was used to quantify repertoire sharing. As a proxy for the pre-selection repertoire, out-of-frame TCRB sequences from naive cells were analyzed. TCRdb's version of the immuneACCESS table is confined to in-frame rearrangements and falls short of the full clone set. An unresolved V gene accounts for under half of the shortfall where checked; the remainder is of unknown origin. V and J calls and clone size follow that table, whereas D and trimming were derived from the DNA. The sample yields around 340,000 clones; 20% were counted once. Jointly, the top ten make up 0.044% of the sample.

Each donor gave one peripheral blood draw, averaging roughly 0.11 L, which was collected into heparinised tubes. Using a panel that included CD45RO, CCR7, CD25, CD127, CD95 and CD27, naive, central memory, regulatory and stem cell-like memory CD4+ T cells were sorted on a BD FACSAria II. Purity was above 98% for every sorted population. PBMCs were isolated immediately by Lymphoprep density gradient centrifugation and stained directly without culture. So that batch effects would be minimized, each experiment stained and sorted samples in pairs, pairing one healthy donor with one patient. From a lookup of the germline V gene (reference sequence), CDR1 and CDR2 are GTSNPN and SVGIG. The CDR3 starts with the cysteine, ends with the phenylalanine, and has 17 residues. Left in the record is the CDR3 DNA by itself, 51 bases read in frame from the first base. Trimming removed 2 bases from V and 3 bases from J, leaving 20 bases between the germline ends.

The sequence was obtained from a woman younger than 35 in good health. Specimen: naive CD4+ T cells from blood. Reading the label with the study, this specimen's cell subset or site is: true naive CD4+ T cells. This sequence uses TRBV30 and TRBJ1-3; a tentative D match to TRBD1 spans 6 bases. The CDR3 has the sequence CAWSRSRGMVGGNTIYF. The DNA sequence follows: TGTGCCTGGAGTAGAAGTAGGGGGATGGTCGGTGGAAACACCATATATTTT.